These 9 T cell receptor beta chains share one sample of origin, sequenced in a study of blood T cells in healthy people across ages. With a J-beta primer mix and a sample-barcoded 5' primer, a second PCR ran roughly 6 to 11 cycles. TCRdb redid the calling of the 5' RACE reads with MiXCR, one entry per CDR3 protein. The profile shows some 880,000 distinct CDR3 sequences, approximately 35% of them singletons. Material: blood. These receptors were taken from a man in his late teens or twenties in good health.

This clonotype was detected ten times or more. The chain's CDR3 is CSASRGMAYNEQFF. The CDR3 DNA sequence: TGCAGTGCTAGTAGGGGGATGGCTTACAATGAGCAGTTCTTC. The V call is TRBV20-1, the J call TRBJ2-1; D may be TRBD1 (6 bases). CDR1 is DFQATT and CDR2 is SNEGSKA in the germline V gene (reference sequence). The V gene lost 3 bases and the J gene lost 4 bases, with 13 bases spanning the gap. The CDR3 length is 14 residues.

The rearrangement uses TRBV7-8 and TRBJ1-1, with unresolved D. The germline V gene encodes CDR1 SGHVS and CDR2 FQNEAQ. V lost 1 base and J 9 bases, leaving 9 bases between the germline ends. The CDR3 has 12 residues. CDR3 amino acids: CASSLGLGQAFF. DNA for the CDR3: TGTGCCAGCAGCTTAGGCCTCGGTCAAGCTTTCTTT.

The J gene is TRBJ1-5, the V gene TRBV5-1; 7 bases fit TRBD1. This CDR3 is 19 amino acids long. Germline CDR1 is SGHRS and CDR2 is YFSETQ. Trimming cost V 4 bases and J 0 bases; bases outside gene matches: 16. The CDR3: CASSAWDSRSNDSNQPQHF. The CDR3 region has the DNA TGCGCCAGCAGCGCTTGGGACAGCCGTTCCAACGATAGCAATCAGCCCCAGCATTTT.

About this clonotype itself: One junction end does not reproduce the germline sequence, and a read error may be involved. The rearrangement links TRBV20-1 to TRBJ2-1, with 9 bases identical to TRBD1. This CDR3 contains 15 residues. The germline V gene has CDR1 DFQATT and CDR2 SNEGSKA (reference sequence). CDR3 loop: CSAREGTGIRNGQFF. The CDR3 coding sequence is TGCAGTGCTAGAGAGGGGACAGGGATAAGGAATGGGCAGTTCTTC.

CDR3 sequence: CASSQEGFETQYF. The CDR3 nucleotides are TGTGCCAGCAGCCAAGAAGGTTTCGAGACCCAGTACTTC. The rearrangement joins TRBV3-1 to TRBJ2-5; no clear D gene. From germline, CDR1 is LGHDT and CDR2 YNNKEL (reference sequence). Trimming pared 0 bases from V and 5 bases from J, leaving 7 bases between. The CDR3 runs to 13 residues.

Notes on this clonotype: This may come from a read error, since a much larger clone is one base off. The rearrangement uses TRBV10-3 and TRBJ2-3; D is unclear. The CDR3 runs 15 residues. Germline V gene data show CDR1 as ENHRY and CDR2 as SYGVKD. The DNA for the CDR3 is TGTGGCATCAGTGAGTCGATGGTTATTTCGGATACGCAGTATTTT. It yields the protein CGISESMVISDTQYF.

The chain combines TRBV4-2 with TRBJ2-3; the match to TRBD2 covers 9 bases. With 0 bases clipped from V and 2 bases from J, the junction kept 6 bases outside the gene matches. From germline, CDR1 is LGHNA and CDR2 YNFKEQ. This CDR3 has 17 residues. In DNA, the CDR3 is TGTGCCAGCAGCCAAGATTACCCTAGCGGGGTCACAGATACGCAGTATTTT. This sequence encodes CASSQDYPSGVTDTQYF.

This clonotype turned up a few times. As DNA, the CDR3 is TGTGCCAGCAGCGTTAGACAGGGGAGGGATTCACCCCTCCACTTT. Translated, it gives CASSVRQGRDSPLHF. The rearrangement joins TRBV9 to TRBJ1-6, with 8 bases lining up with TRBD1. Germline V CDR1 and CDR2: SGDLS, YYNGEE. This CDR3 has 15 residues. The V and J ends lost 2 bases and 8 bases, in that order; junction bases with no gene match: 6.

This clonotype was recorded at least ten times. CDR3 region: CASSQGSGGDSYNEQFF. CDR3 in DNA: TGCGCCAGCAGCCAGGGCAGCGGGGGGGACTCCTACAATGAGCAGTTCTTC. The chain combines TRBV4-3 with TRBJ2-1; 10 positions match TRBD2. The CDR3 has 17 residues. Germline CDR1 reads LGHNA; CDR2 reads YSLEER. V dropped 3 bases and J dropped 0; count of bases not matched to a gene: 5.